What follows are 26 T cell receptor beta chains derived from one specimen sequenced in a study of blood T cell repertoires in COVID-19. Measured with immunoSEQ multiplex PCR; TCRdb has only the in-frame clones, and not every one. The sample contains hundreds of thousands of clones, roughly 87% of which appear only once. The material sequenced was peripheral blood. The receptors were sampled from a woman aged 18-29 years who had recovered from COVID-19.

The chain employs TRBV12-3 or TRBV12-4 and TRBJ2-7; 7 positions agree with TRBD1. The CDR3 runs to 12 residues. V was clipped by 6 bases and J by 9 bases; unmatched bases: 8. CDR3 protein: CASSLTGSVQYF. The CDR3 DNA is TGTGCCAGCAGCTTGACAGGGTCGGTGCAGTACTTC.

This clone was detected once. The chain combines TRBV4-3 with TRBJ1-2, with 9 bases lining up with TRBD1. Germline V gene sequence: CDR1 LGHNA, CDR2 YSLEER. The CDR3 is 15 residues long. V gave up 4 bases and J gave up 3 bases; unmatched junction bases: 6. The CDR3: CASSRGDRDYYGYTF. CDR3 nucleotide sequence: TGCGCCAGCAGCCGAGGGGACAGGGATTACTATGGCTACACCTTC.

The chain is built from TRBV29-1 and TRBJ1-1; TRBD1 aligns across 11 bases. Germline CDR1 is SQVTM and CDR2 is ANQGSEA. Trimming at V came to 7 bases and at J to 4 bases, leaving 8 bases not matched to a gene. The CDR3 covers 14 residues. As DNA, the CDR3 is TGCAGCGCCGGGGACAGGGGGGAGTTCACTGAAGCTTTCTTT. Translation gives CSAGDRGEFTEAFF.

The V and J genes are TRBV30 and TRBJ2-3; D not certain. Trimming cost V 0 bases and J 1 base, with 11 bases left between them. The germline V gene encodes CDR1 GTSNPN and CDR2 SVGIG (reference sequence). The CDR3 contains 15 residues. The CDR3 bases are TGTGCCTGGAGTGTAAGTGGCATGCGCACAGATACGCAGTATTTT. It specifies CAWSVSGMRTDTQYF. Based on the CDR3 plus reference TRBV30 and TRBJ2-3, the full variable domain is SQTIHQWPATLVQPVGSPLSLECTVEGTSNPNLYWYRQAAGRGLQLLFYSVGIGQISSEVPQNLSASRPQDRQFILSSKKLLLSDSGFYLCAWSVSGMRTDTQYFGPGTRLTVL.

This chain joins TRBV12-3 or TRBV12-4 and TRBJ1-2, with D possibly being TRBD1 (5 bases). The CDR3 is 13 residues long. Trimming shortened V by 0 bases and J by 8 bases, and 10 bases separated the two germline ends. CDR3 loop: CASSLAGGGGYTF. CDR3 DNA: TGTGCCAGCAGTTTAGCTGGGGGAGGCGGCTACACCTTC.

The chain joins TRBV12-2 to TRBJ1-1. TRBV12-2 is designated a pseudogene. The CDR3 extends over 13 amino acids. Written as DNA, the CDR3 is TGTGCAAGTCGTCTGACTGGGAACACTGAAGCTTTCTTT. It encodes CASRLTGNTEAFF.

This clone was observed a handful of times. The rearrangement joins TRBV21-1 to TRBJ2-7; the table names TRBD1, a call not compared with the DNA. TRBV21-1 is noted as a pseudogene. This CDR3 spans 15 amino acids. CDR3 in amino acids: CASSKAPSYSYEQYF. CDR3 DNA sequence: TGTGCCAGCAGCAAAGCGCCCAGTTACTCCTACGAGCAGTACTTC.

The chain has TRBV25-1 and TRBJ2-3, with 7 bases identical to TRBD2. The J segment lost 3 bases and the V segment lost 1 base, leaving 1 base of the junction unmatched. Germline CDR1 MGHDK, CDR2 SYGVNS. CDR3 size: 14 residues. The CDR3 sequence is CASSEWRETDTQYF. CDR3 DNA: TGTGCCAGCAGTGAATGGCGGGAGACAGATACGCAGTATTTT. Using reference TRBV25-1 and TRBJ2-3 for the parts outside the CDR3, the full variable domain is EADIYQTPRYLVIGTGKKITLECSQTMGHDKMYWYQQDPGMELHLIHYSYGVNSTEKGDLSSESTVSRIRTEHFPLTLESARPSHTSQYLCASSEWRETDTQYFGPGTRLTVL.

The chain joins TRBV12-3 or TRBV12-4 to TRBJ1-5; D may be TRBD1 (6 bases). Trimming left V 6 bases short and J 6 bases short, with 12 bases between. The CDR3 covers 13 residues. The CDR3: CASSYAGAQPQHF. The CDR3 DNA is TGTGCCAGCAGCTATGCAGGGGCTCAGCCCCAGCATTTT.

The rearrangement links TRBV19 to TRBJ2-7; D is possibly TRBD2 (6 bases). Germline lookup yields CDR1 LNHDA and CDR2 SQIVND (reference sequence). Trimming left V 3 bases short and J 6 bases short, with 15 bases between. The CDR3 consists of 14 residues. This CDR3 is CASSISDYRAEQYF. CDR3 in DNA: TGTGCCAGTAGTATTTCGGACTACCGCGCCGAGCAGTACTTC.

The chain employs TRBV5-1 and TRBJ2-7; the D gene is possibly TRBD1 (5 bases). The germline V and J ends were trimmed by 0 bases and 3 bases, with 7 bases remaining between them. CDR3 length equals 13 residues. Germline CDR1 reads SGHRS; CDR2 reads YFSETQ. The CDR3 spells CASSLGTIYEQYF. CDR3 nucleotides: TGCGCCAGCAGCTTGGGGACAATCTACGAGCAGTACTTC. Combining the CDR3 with reference TRBV5-1 and TRBJ2-7 gives the whole variable domain KAGVTQTPRYLIKTRGQQVTLSCSPISGHRSVSWYQQTPGQGLQFLFEYFSETQRNKGNFPGRFSGRQFSNSRSEMNVSTLELGDSALYLCASSLGTIYEQYFGPGTRLTVT.

The rearrangement joins TRBV6-1 to TRBJ2-1, with 9 bases aligning to TRBD2. After removal of 0 bases from V and 4 bases from J, the junction contained 7 bases not matched to a gene. This CDR3 contains 17 residues. Per the germline V gene, CDR1 is MNHNS and CDR2 is SASEGT. The CDR3 reads CASSEALSTSGYNEQFF. CDR3 coding DNA: TGTGCCAGCAGTGAAGCCCTGTCGACTAGCGGTTACAATGAGCAGTTCTTC.

This chain uses TRBV1 with TRBJ2-5; the table calls TRBD1, which could not be checked here. TRBV1 is assigned pseudogene status. CDR3 size: 14 residues. CDR3 in DNA: TGCACCAGCAGCCTCGGGACAGTCGCCCCGAGTGGGTACTTC. Protein sequence: CTSSLGTVAPSGYF.

The CDR3 loop is CASRPRLAGEQFF. In DNA form, the CDR3 reads TGTGCCAGCAGACCACGACTAGCGGGTGAGCAGTTCTTC. J is TRBJ2-1 and V is TRBV9; 10 bases match TRBD2. The germline CDR1 and CDR2 sequences are SGDLS and YYNGEE. J was trimmed by 9 bases and V by 5 bases; bases with no gene match: 5. The CDR3 contains 13 residues.

The chain couples TRBV20-1 to TRBJ2-7; D unclear. The CDR3 loop spans 12 amino acids. Germline CDR1 DFQATT, CDR2 SNEGSKA (reference sequence). The V and J ends lost 3 bases and 5 bases respectively, with 11 bases between them. The chain's CDR3 is CSASNELHEQYF. The DNA of the CDR3 is TGCAGTGCTAGTAACGAGCTCCACGAGCAGTACTTC.

This chain links TRBV9 with TRBJ2-7; 8 bases agree with TRBD2. Unmatched junction bases numbered 2, after V lost 1 base and J lost 2 bases. The CDR3 consists of 14 residues. The germline CDR1 and CDR2 sequences are SGDLS and YYNGEE. The CDR3 loop reads CASSVREGTYEQYF. The CDR3, as DNA: TGTGCCAGCAGCGTACGGGAGGGAACCTACGAGCAGTACTTC.

The chain recombines TRBV6-2 or TRBV6-3 with TRBJ1-1, with a tentative D call TRBD1 (6 bases). Between the trimmed V and J ends, which lost 2 bases and 6 bases, there was a span of 25 bases. The CDR3 runs to 18 residues. CDR1 and CDR2 from the germline V gene are MNHEY and SVGEGT. CDR3 sequence: CASSYTYREAEANPEAFF. The DNA for the CDR3 is TGTGCCAGCAGTTACACTTACAGGGAAGCGGAGGCCAACCCTGAAGCTTTCTTT.

The genes are TRBV7-9 and TRBJ2-7, with D maybe TRBD2 (6 bases). The CDR3 consists of 14 residues. Germline V gives CDR1 SEHNR, CDR2 FQNEAQ (reference sequence). V shed 6 bases and J shed 2 bases, with 14 bases lying between them. CDR3 protein: CASSPRDSTYEQYF. The CDR3, as DNA: TGTGCCAGCAGTCCCCGGGACTCTACCTACGAGCAGTACTTC.

The V gene is TRBV13, the J gene TRBJ1-2; D is possibly TRBD1 (5 bases). Looked up from germline, CDR1 is PRHDT and CDR2 is FYEKMQ (reference sequence). The CDR3 totals 14 residues. Trimming cost V 5 bases and J 3 bases, with 13 bases left between them. As DNA, the CDR3 is TGTGCCAGCAGCACCGGGGGACTAGACTATGGCTACACCTTC. This codes for CASSTGGLDYGYTF.

Ten or more counts support this clone. This chain connects TRBV27 to TRBJ2-2; D unresolved. V was shortened by 2 bases and J by 6 bases, with 7 bases between the two germline ends. Germline CDR1 is MNHEY and CDR2 is SMNVEV (reference sequence). The CDR3 is made up of 13 amino acids. The CDR3 loop is CASSLLWPGELFF. For the CDR3, the DNA is TGTGCCAGCAGTTTACTCTGGCCCGGGGAGCTGTTTTTT.

V and J are TRBV5-8 and TRBJ2-1; D gene ambiguous. CDR1 is SGHTS and CDR2 is YDEGEE in the germline V gene. This CDR3 has 13 amino acids. Trimming took off 1 base at V and 11 bases at J, with 13 bases between the two ends. CDR3 DNA sequence: TGTGCCAGCAGCTTGCTCGAGAATTCTAAGCAGTTCTTC. Residues: CASSLLENSKQFF.

The chain uses TRBV9 and TRBJ2-7, with TRBD2 matching 14 bases. In germline, CDR1 is SGDLS, CDR2 YYNGEE. The CDR3 has 16 residues. With V trimmed by 2 bases and J by 3 bases, 4 bases remained unmatched. The CDR3 spells CASSVGGLAGDYEQYF. The CDR3 nucleotides read TGTGCCAGCAGCGTTGGGGGACTAGCGGGAGACTACGAGCAGTACTTC.

The chain links TRBV5-8 to TRBJ2-1; possible D gene TRBD2, 6 bases. The CDR3 is 15 residues long. Deletions cut 1 base from V and 0 bases from J, with 8 bases between. Germline assignment: CDR1 SGHTS and CDR2 YDEGEE. CDR3: CASSLLGGSYNEQFF. DNA of the CDR3: TGTGCCAGCAGCTTGCTCGGGGGCTCCTACAATGAGCAGTTCTTC. The full variable domain, rest sourced from reference TRBV5-8 and TRBJ2-1, is EAGVTQSPTHLIKTRGQQATLRCSPISGHTSVYWYQQALGLGLQFLLWYDEGEERNRGNFPPRFSGRQFPNYSSELNVNALELEDSALYLCASSLLGGSYNEQFFGPGTRLTVL.

The V gene is TRBV5-1, the J gene TRBJ2-7; D might be TRBD1 (5 bases). This CDR3 contains 13 residues. With 0 bases removed from V and 4 bases from J, the gap between germline ends came to 8 bases. Germline CDR1 SGHRS, CDR2 YFSETQ. CDR3 bases: TGCGCCAGCAGCTTGGCGCAGGGTTACGAGCAGTACTTC. Its protein is CASSLAQGYEQYF. The full variable domain, in which reference TRBV5-1 and TRBJ2-7 provide the parts outside the CDR3, is KAGVTQTPRYLIKTRGQQVTLSCSPISGHRSVSWYQQTPGQGLQFLFEYFSETQRNKGNFPGRFSGRQFSNSRSEMNVSTLELGDSALYLCASSLAQGYEQYFGPGTRLTVT.

The V call is TRBV7-9, the J call TRBJ2-7; D is possibly TRBD2 (6 bases). V lost 5 bases to trimming and J lost 4 bases, with 18 bases between them. Germline V gene data show CDR1 as SEHNR and CDR2 as FQNEAQ (reference sequence). CDR3 length: 15 amino acids. CDR3: CASSHGRQGGYEQYF. For the CDR3, the DNA is TGTGCCAGCAGCCATGGGAGGCAGGGCGGTTACGAGCAGTACTTC.

The chain employs TRBV7-2 and TRBJ1-4, with TRBD1 matching 7 bases. The CDR3 sequence is 16 residues long. With 6 bases clipped from V and 5 bases from J, the junction kept 12 bases outside the gene matches. Germline assignment: CDR1 SGHTA and CDR2 FQGNSA. The CDR3 here is CASRKTGRGGNEKLFF. The DNA of the CDR3 is TGTGCCAGCAGAAAGACAGGGCGAGGGGGCAATGAAAAACTGTTTTTT.